The 17 T cell receptor beta chains below come from one sample, sequenced in a study of blood T cell repertoires in COVID-19. Clones were sequenced by immunoSEQ multiplex PCR, and TCRdb holds only the in-frame ones, with some missing. The table includes approximately 210,000 clones, around four fifths detected once. Sequenced sample: peripheral blood. The receptor source for this set is a man aged 30 to 45 with active or convalescent COVID-19.

The chain has TRBV27 and TRBJ1-1; D unresolved. The CDR3 spans 14 residues. The V end lost 0 bases, the J end lost 3 bases, and 8 bases lay between the germline ends. CDR1 is MNHEY, CDR2 SMNVEV, per germline (reference sequence). CDR3 protein: CASSLSYGDTEAFF. The DNA of the CDR3 is TGTGCCAGCAGTTTATCTTACGGGGACACTGAAGCTTTCTTT.

The gene calls are TRBV11-1 and TRBJ2-2; D uncertain. Germline V gene data show CDR1 as SGHAT and CDR2 as FQDESV (reference sequence). CDR3 length equals 14 residues. V was shortened by 1 base and J by 4 bases, with 7 bases between the two germline ends. In DNA form, the CDR3 reads TGTGCCAGCAGCTTAGTCCTGAGCACCGGGGAGCTGTTTTTT. It specifies CASSLVLSTGELFF.

The chain combines TRBV5-1 with TRBJ2-7; D is perhaps TRBD1 (6 bases). Looked up from germline, CDR1 is SGHRS and CDR2 is YFSETQ. The germline V and J ends were trimmed by 5 bases and 5 bases, with 14 bases remaining between them. There are 13 residues in the CDR3. CDR3 in DNA: TGCGCCAGCAGAACCGGACAGCAGAACGAGCAGTACTTC. Protein product: CASRTGQQNEQYF.

J is TRBJ1-2 and V is TRBV7-2; no clear D. This CDR3 has 12 residues. Germline CDR1 reads SGHTA; CDR2 reads FQGNSA. Trimming pared 3 bases from V and 8 bases from J, leaving 10 bases between. CDR3 nucleotide sequence: TGTGCCAGCAGCTTCATGGTTGGCGGCTACACCTTC. The encoded protein is CASSFMVGGYTF.

V is TRBV2 and J is TRBJ2-3, with D perhaps TRBD2 (7 bases). The CDR3 is 12 amino acids. CDR1 and CDR2 (germline): SNHLY, FYNNEI. V shed 7 bases and J shed 6 bases, with 11 bases lying between them. The CDR3 region is CASKRGADTQYF. CDR3 in DNA: TGTGCCAGCAAACGGGGGGCGGATACGCAGTATTTT. Drawing the rest from reference TRBV2 and TRBJ2-3, the complete variable domain is EPEVTQTPSHQVTQMGQEVILRCVPISNHLYFYWYRQILGQKVEFLVSFYNNEISEKSEIFDDQFSVERPDGSNFTLKIRSTKLEDSAMYFCASKRGADTQYFGPGTRLTVL.

The chain uses TRBV25-1 and TRBJ1-2; 10 bases map to TRBD1. V was pared by 3 bases and J by 2 bases, with 6 bases of the junction left unmatched. Germline CDR1 MGHDK, CDR2 SYGVNS. CDR3 length equals 16 residues. The CDR3 nucleotides are TGTGCCAGCAGTGATCCCGGGACAGGGGTGAACTATGGCTACACCTTC. Translating it yields CASSDPGTGVNYGYTF.

This sequence joins TRBV13 and TRBJ1-2, with D tentatively TRBD1 (5 bases). The CDR3 sequence is 17 residues long. V shed 0 bases and J shed 7 bases, with 21 bases lying between them. The germline gives CDR1 PRHDT, CDR2 FYEKMQ (reference sequence). The CDR3 region has the DNA TGTGCCAGCAGCTTAGGCCGGGCGGGGGGACGAGGTTTTGGCTACACCTTC. Translation gives CASSLGRAGGRGFGYTF.

The chain recombines TRBV2 with TRBJ2-5, with D possibly being TRBD2 (5 bases). Looked up from germline, CDR1 is SNHLY and CDR2 is FYNNEI. Trimming cost V 9 bases and J 5 bases, with 13 bases left between them. CDR3 length equals 12 residues. The CDR3 sequence is CASVASSETQYF. DNA for the CDR3: TGTGCCAGTGTGGCTAGCTCGGAGACCCAGTACTTC.

To note about this clone: A read error may produce the germline difference seen at one junction end. In the same sample, other DNA sequences code for this CDR3. The V and J genes are TRBV9 and TRBJ2-1; 13 nucleotides align to TRBD2. This CDR3 spans 17 amino acids. Per the germline V gene, CDR1 is SGDLS and CDR2 is YYNGEE. CDR3 protein: CASSGGGLAGTYNEQFF. CDR3 bases: TGCGCCAGCAGCGGGGGGGGACTAGCGGGAACCTACAATGAGCAGTTCTTC. Full variable domain (missing parts from reference TRBV9 and TRBJ2-1): DSGVTQTPKHLITATGQRVTLRCSPRSGDLSVYWYQQSLDQGLQFLIQYYNGEERAKGNILERFSAQQFPDLHSELNLSSLELGDSALYFCASSGGGLAGTYNEQFFGPGTRLTVL.

V usage is TRBV3-1 (or the pseudogene TRBV3-2) and J usage is TRBJ1-1; D may be TRBD1 (5 bases). Looked up from germline, CDR1 is LGHDT and CDR2 is YNNKEL (reference sequence). CDR3 length: 15 amino acids. Trimming took 1 base from V and 4 from J, leaving 13 bases between them. CDR3 loop: CASSQGKGQITEAFF. The CDR3 DNA is TGTGCCAGCAGCCAAGGTAAGGGGCAGATCACTGAAGCTTTCTTT.

The CDR3 nucleotides are TGCGCCAGCAGCTCCGGGACAGGGAGTGAAAAACTGTTTTTT. This gives the protein CASSSGTGSEKLFF. The gene calls are TRBV4-1 and TRBJ1-4; 9 bases match TRBD1. The CDR3 totals 14 residues. Germline CDR1 MGHRA, CDR2 YSYEKL. With V trimmed by 5 bases and J by 7 bases, 5 bases remained unmatched.

V usage is TRBV7-8 and J usage is TRBJ1-2, with 10 positions matching TRBD1. Germline-derived CDR1 and CDR2 are SGHVS and FQNEAQ. The CDR3 contains 14 residues. Trimming cost V 4 bases and J 4 bases; bases outside gene matches: 3. DNA of the CDR3: TGTGCCAGCAGCTCACGGACAGGGGGCTATGGCTACACCTTC. Encoded protein: CASSSRTGGYGYTF.

This clone was observed a few times. This chain connects TRBV19 to TRBJ1-2; 8 bases agree with TRBD1. Germline CDR1 LNHDA, CDR2 SQIVND (reference sequence). This CDR3 region has 14 residues. With V trimmed by 7 bases and J by 6 bases, 10 bases remained unmatched. The CDR3 nucleotides read TGTGCCAGTACCTCTATGGCGGACAGGGATGGCTACACCTTC. Its protein product is CASTSMADRDGYTF.

This clone was picked up one time. The chain employs TRBV30 and TRBJ1-5, with D uncertain. V shed 0 bases and J shed 7 bases, with 10 bases lying between them. The CDR3 spans 13 residues. Germline loops: CDR1 GTSNPN, CDR2 SVGIG (reference sequence). The CDR3: CAWSVREPQPQHF. CDR3 bases: TGTGCCTGGAGTGTACGGGAGCCGCAGCCCCAGCATTTT.

The chain couples TRBV4-2 to TRBJ2-7; D is undetermined. The CDR3 has 15 residues. The germline gives CDR1 LGHNA, CDR2 YNFKEQ. Deletions cut 0 bases from V and 1 base from J, with 10 bases between. Here the CDR3 DNA reads TGTGCCAGCAGCCAAGAGCAGGTATTGTCCTACGAGCAGTACTTC. Translation: CASSQEQVLSYEQYF.

The chain has TRBV9 and TRBJ2-1, with 14 bases lining up with TRBD2. Looked up from germline, CDR1 is SGDLS and CDR2 is YYNGEE. This CDR3 has 16 residues. With 5 bases clipped from V and 7 bases from J, the junction kept 8 bases outside the gene matches. CDR3 sequence reads: CASSWTSGGKGNEQFF. CDR3 sequence (DNA): TGTGCCAGCAGTTGGACTAGCGGGGGGAAAGGTAATGAGCAGTTCTTC.

V is TRBV10-1 and J is TRBJ1-5; D unclear. Germline lookup yields CDR1 WNHNN and CDR2 SYGVQD (reference sequence). The length of the CDR3 is 15 residues. V lost 4 bases and J lost 1, with 11 bases in between. The CDR3 DNA follows: TGCGCCAGCAGTGCGTCAATAGAGAGCAATCAGCCCCAGCATTTT. It encodes CASSASIESNQPQHF.